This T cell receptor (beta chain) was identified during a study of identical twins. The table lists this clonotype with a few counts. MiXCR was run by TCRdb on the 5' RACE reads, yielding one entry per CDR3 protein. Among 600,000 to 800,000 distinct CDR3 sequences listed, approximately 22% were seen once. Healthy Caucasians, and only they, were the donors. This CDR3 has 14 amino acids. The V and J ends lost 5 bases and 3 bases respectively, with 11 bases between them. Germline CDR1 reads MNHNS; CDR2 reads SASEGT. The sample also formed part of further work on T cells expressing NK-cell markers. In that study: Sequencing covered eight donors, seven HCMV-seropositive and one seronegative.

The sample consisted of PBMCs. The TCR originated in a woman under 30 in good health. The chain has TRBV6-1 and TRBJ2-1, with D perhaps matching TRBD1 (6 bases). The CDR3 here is CASSIQGNYNEQFF. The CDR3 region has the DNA TGTGCCAGCAGTATTCAGGGGAACTACAATGAGCAGTTCTTC.